One T cell receptor (beta chain) is described in this entry. Antigen specificity is unknown. TCRdb used MiXCR to reprocess the reads, holding one entry per CDR3 protein. The sample includes some 350,000 distinct CDR3 sequences, approximately 35% of them seen just once. This CDR3 has 11 amino acids. With 8 bases removed from V and 2 bases from J, the gap between germline ends came to 5 bases. Germline V CDR1 and CDR2: SGHTA, FQGNSA. These data come from a study of T cell repertoires in cytomegalovirus infection. Whole-study context: The study used recently identified HLA-C-restricted and well-studied HLA-B-restricted CMV epitopes. Based on public TCR beta signatures, there were indications of CMV infection and of a matching HLA type. Study-wide points: In two of eight donors, the top clonotype was HLA-C-restricted CMV-specific.

This sample comprised cultured PBMCs, obtained from culture after CMV antigen stimulation. This TCR was recovered from a human donor in good health (CMV status not recorded). Some clones in this sample may be carry-over from other donors' samples. The rearrangement joins TRBV7-2 to TRBJ2-3; D is undetermined. In DNA form, the CDR3 reads TGTGCCAGCGGATACACAGATACGCAGTATTTT. It encodes CASGYTDTQYF.